What follows is one T cell receptor beta chain and its context. No antigen is known for it. Its ends do not fully match the called genes, so a read error is possible. Genomic DNA served as template for TCR beta VDJ combination and CDR3 sequence profiling. TCR repertoire sequencing was run on an Illumina HiSeq 2000. The authors' pipeline ran thus. TRBV/TRBJ rearrangement plots, CDR3 size and DJ length profiles, and Simpson's diversity index were used to assess repertoires. The immunodominant clone was defined as the most abundant DNA sequence in deep sequencing data. CDR3 amino acid sequences were checked for sharing across subjects and were also compared against the VDJdb database and published repertoires. The public reads were reprocessed in TCRdb via fastp at Q25 and MiXCR, keeping in-frame beta chains. Here each entry gathers all rows of one CDR3 protein and keeps the most common genes and DNA. TCRdb, rather than the study authors, made the V and J calls. The sample table holds about 160,000 distinct CDR3 sequences, of which approximately 51% were seen once. The ten largest clones capture under 3.5% of the sample.

CDR1 MRHNA and CDR2 SNTAGT were looked up in the germline V gene. The CDR3, cysteine through phenylalanine, is 14 amino acids long. Solely the CDR3 DNA is kept, with 42 bases framed from the first base. This entry is derived from a study of CD8+CD57+ T cells in acquired aplastic anemia (dated by TCRdb to about 2018). Background for the entire study: A mean of around 3.2 ug of DNA, ranging from roughly 0.18 to 30 ug, was extracted from sorted CD4+ and CD8+ cells. CD8+CD57+ expansion was defined as a frequency above the mean frequency observed in healthy subjects.

General study outcomes and caveats: Although roughly 30 CD8+ CDR3 sequences were shared by patients and controls, these sequences appeared highly expressed in patients and within the immunodominant clones of patients. Between patients and healthy controls, no significant difference in CD8+ Simpson's diversity was found (P=0.060).

Expansion of CD8+CD57+ cells had been shown by flow cytometry in the patients chosen for sequencing. Every patient had severe acquired aplastic anemia, diagnosed using the International Study of Aplastic Anemia and Agranulocytosis and Camitta criteria. Patients had received no therapy at the time of blood sampling. In this study, sorted CD4+ and CD8+ T cells from the blood of healthy subjects and of severe aplastic anemia patients had their TCR repertoires deep-sequenced. Patients were enrolled under clinicaltrials.gov protocols 00001620, 01623167, 00001397, 00071045, 00081523 and 00961064 in the USA. Ficoll-Paque density gradient centrifugation was used to isolate peripheral blood mononuclear cells. Before DNA extraction, CD4+ and CD8+ T cells were sorted with FACS or magnetic beads.

This TCR derives from a human donor with aplastic anemia. The rearranged chain carries TRBV6-4 and TRBJ1-6, with the D gene call left open. Sequencing was performed on sorted CD4+, CD8+, or CD8+CD57+ T cells (not recorded which) from PBMCs. The nucleotide sequence is given as TGTGCCAGCAGTGATGGCTCCCATAATTCACCCCTCCACTTT. This codes for CASSDGSHNSPLHF.